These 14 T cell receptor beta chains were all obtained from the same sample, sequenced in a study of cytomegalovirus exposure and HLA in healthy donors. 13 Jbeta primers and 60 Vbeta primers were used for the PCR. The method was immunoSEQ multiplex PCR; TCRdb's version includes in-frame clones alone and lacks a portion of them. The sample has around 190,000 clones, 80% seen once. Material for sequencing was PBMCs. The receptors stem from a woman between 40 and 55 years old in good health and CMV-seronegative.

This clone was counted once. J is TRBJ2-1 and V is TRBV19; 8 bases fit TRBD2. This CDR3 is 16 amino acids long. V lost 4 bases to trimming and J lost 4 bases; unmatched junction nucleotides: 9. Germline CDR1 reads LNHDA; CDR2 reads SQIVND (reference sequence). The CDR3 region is CASSRRGAGAYNEQFF. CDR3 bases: TGTGCCAGTAGTAGACGGGGAGCGGGAGCGTACAATGAGCAGTTCTTC.

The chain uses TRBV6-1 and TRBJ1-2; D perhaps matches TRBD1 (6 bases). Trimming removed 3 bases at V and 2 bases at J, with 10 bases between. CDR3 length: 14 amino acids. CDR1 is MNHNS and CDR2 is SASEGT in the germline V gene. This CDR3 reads CASSETGQNYGYTF. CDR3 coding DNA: TGTGCCAGCAGTGAGACGGGACAAAACTATGGCTACACCTTC.

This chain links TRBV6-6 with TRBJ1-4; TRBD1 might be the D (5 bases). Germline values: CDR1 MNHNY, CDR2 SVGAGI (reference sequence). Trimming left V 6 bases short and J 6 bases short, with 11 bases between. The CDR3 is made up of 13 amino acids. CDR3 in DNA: TGTGCCAGCAGACCTACAGGATATGAAAAACTGTTTTTT. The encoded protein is CASRPTGYEKLFF.

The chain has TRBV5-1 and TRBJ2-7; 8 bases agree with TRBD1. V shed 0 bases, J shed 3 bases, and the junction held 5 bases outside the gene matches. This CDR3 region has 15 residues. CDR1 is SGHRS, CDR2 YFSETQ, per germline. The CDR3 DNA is TGCGCCAGCAGCTTGGGTCCAGGGGGCTTCTACGAGCAGTACGTC. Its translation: CASSLGPGGFYEQYV.

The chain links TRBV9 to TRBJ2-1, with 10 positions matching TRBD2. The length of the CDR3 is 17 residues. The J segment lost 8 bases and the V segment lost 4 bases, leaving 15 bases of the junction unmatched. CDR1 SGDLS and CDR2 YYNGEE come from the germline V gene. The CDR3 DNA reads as TGTGCCAGCAGCCCCAGGACTAGCGGAAAAAAGGGCGATGAGCAGTTCTTC. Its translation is CASSPRTSGKKGDEQFF.

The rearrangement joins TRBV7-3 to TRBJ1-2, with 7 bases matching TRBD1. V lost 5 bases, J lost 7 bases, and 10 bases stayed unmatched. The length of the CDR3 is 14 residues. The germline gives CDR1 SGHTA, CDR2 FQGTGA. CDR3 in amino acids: CASSSHRDSSGYTF. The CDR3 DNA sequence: TGTGCCAGCAGCAGCCACCGGGACAGTTCTGGCTACACCTTC.

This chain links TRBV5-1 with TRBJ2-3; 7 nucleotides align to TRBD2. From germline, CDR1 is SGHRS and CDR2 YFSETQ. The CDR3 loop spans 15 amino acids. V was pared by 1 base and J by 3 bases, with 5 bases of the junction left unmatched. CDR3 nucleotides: TGCGCCAGCAGCTTGAGGCGGGAGATGACAGATACGCAGTATTTT. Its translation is CASSLRREMTDTQYF.

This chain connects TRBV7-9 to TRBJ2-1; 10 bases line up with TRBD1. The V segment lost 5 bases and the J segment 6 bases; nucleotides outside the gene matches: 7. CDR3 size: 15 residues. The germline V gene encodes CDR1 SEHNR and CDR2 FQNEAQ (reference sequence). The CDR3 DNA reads TGTGCCAGCAGCCTCGGCGGGACAGGGGCCAATGAGCAGTTCTTC. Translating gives CASSLGGTGANEQFF.

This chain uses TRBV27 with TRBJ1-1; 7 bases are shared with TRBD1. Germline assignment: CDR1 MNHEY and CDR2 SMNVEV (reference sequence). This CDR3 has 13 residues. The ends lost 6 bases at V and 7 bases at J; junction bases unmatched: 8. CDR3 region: CASRGAGGVEAFF. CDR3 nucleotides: TGTGCCAGCAGAGGGGCAGGGGGTGTTGAAGCTTTCTTT.

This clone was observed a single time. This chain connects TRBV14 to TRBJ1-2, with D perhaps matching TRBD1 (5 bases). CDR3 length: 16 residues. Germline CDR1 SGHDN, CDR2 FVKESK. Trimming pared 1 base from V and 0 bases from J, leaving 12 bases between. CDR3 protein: CASSQGWRGANYGYTF. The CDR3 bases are TGTGCCAGCAGCCAAGGTTGGCGGGGGGCTAACTATGGCTACACCTTC.

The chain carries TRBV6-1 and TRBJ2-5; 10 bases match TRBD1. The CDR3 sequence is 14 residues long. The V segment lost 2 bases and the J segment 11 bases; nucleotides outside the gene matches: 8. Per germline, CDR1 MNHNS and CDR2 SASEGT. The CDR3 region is CASSENPDRGGQYF. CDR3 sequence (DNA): TGTGCCAGCAGTGAAAACCCGGACAGGGGGGGGCAGTACTTC.

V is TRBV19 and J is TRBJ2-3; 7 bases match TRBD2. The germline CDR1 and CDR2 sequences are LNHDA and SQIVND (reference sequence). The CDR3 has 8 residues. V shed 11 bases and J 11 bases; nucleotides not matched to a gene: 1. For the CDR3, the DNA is TGTGCCGGGAGGGGGCAGTATTTT. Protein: CAGRGQYF.

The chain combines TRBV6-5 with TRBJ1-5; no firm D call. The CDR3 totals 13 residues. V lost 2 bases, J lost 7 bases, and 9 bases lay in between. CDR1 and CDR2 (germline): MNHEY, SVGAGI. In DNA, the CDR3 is TGTGCCAGCAGTTACACCAACAGCCAGCCCCAGCATTTT. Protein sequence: CASSYTNSQPQHF.

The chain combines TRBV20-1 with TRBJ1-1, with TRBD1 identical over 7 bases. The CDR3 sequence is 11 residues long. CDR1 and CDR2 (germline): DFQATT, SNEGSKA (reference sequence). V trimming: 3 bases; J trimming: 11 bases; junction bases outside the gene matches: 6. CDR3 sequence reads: CSARTGNGAFF. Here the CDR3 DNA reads TGCAGTGCTAGGACAGGGAACGGCGCTTTCTTT.